A selection of T cell receptor beta chains follows, all from one sample in a study of T cells after yellow fever vaccination. Using its own MiXCR run on the 5' RACE reads, TCRdb lists one record per CDR3 protein. The sample lists about 150,000 distinct CDR3 sequences, approximately 6.2% occurring once. The source material was CD4+ T cells sorted from PBMCs, sampled on the day of the first yellow fever vaccination. The origin of the receptors is a man in his late teens or twenties who received the YFV17D yellow fever vaccine. Each CDR3 is given with its conserved first and last residue. D genes are given only for firm matches. Size is omitted from some rows. Given values are once, few, many or a class for expanded clones.

len,d_gene,j_gene,abundance,v_gene,CDR3nt,CDR3aa
15,-,TRBJ1-4,-,TRBV4-2,TGTGCCAGCACCCCAAGGTCCGGGGAAAGCGAAAAACTGTTTTTT,CASTPRSGESEKLFF
18,TRBD1,TRBJ2-3,many,TRBV5-5,TGTGCCAGCAGCTGGCGGCCCCGACAGGGGCCTGACACAGATACGCAGTATTTT,CASSWRPRQGPDTDTQYF
14,TRBD2,TRBJ2-3,many,TRBV7-3,TGTGCCAGCAGCCCTAGCGGGAACACAGATACGCAGTATTTT,CASSPSGNTDTQYF
13,-,TRBJ2-7,-,TRBV2,TGTGCCAGCAGGGTAGACAGTTCCTACGAGCAGTACTTC,CASRVDSSYEQYF
16,-,TRBJ2-1,-,TRBV20-1,TGCTGTGCTAGAGATGGGGGCAGGGGCCCCCAGAAGGAGCAGTTCTTC,CCARDGGRGPQKEQFF
16,-,TRBJ2-4,many,TRBV20-1,TGCAGTGCTAGAGATTTGGGGGCCCTAGCCAAAAACATTCAGTACTTC,CSARDLGALAKNIQYF
11,-,TRBJ2-3,many,TRBV5-6,TGTGCCAGCAGCTGGGTGGATACGCAGTATTTT,CASSWVDTQYF
17,-,TRBJ1-5,many,TRBV27,TGTGCCAGCAGTCCCCGGTGGGGGGTGGTCGAAAATCAGCCCCAGCATTTT,CASSPRWGVVENQPQHF
14,-,TRBJ1-4,many,TRBV20-1,TGCAGTGCGGAGTCTAAGAGCCATAATGAAAAACTGTTTTTT,CSAESKSHNEKLFF
14,TRBD1,TRBJ1-1,-,TRBV12-3/TRBV12-4,TGTGCCAGCACCCCCGGACAGGGGCTAACTGAAGCTTTCTTT,CASTPGQGLTEAFF
12,-,TRBJ2-1,many,TRBV7-8,TGTGCCAGCAGCCCTGAGGCGCGCGTGCAGTTCTTC,CASSPEARVQFF